This TCR beta chain was identified during a study of T cell repertoires in cytomegalovirus infection. Overall study: From public TCR beta signatures came an indication of both CMV infection and matching HLA type. Study-wide results and caveats: People with CMV and the relevant HLA were identified by cumulative public TCR beta family frequency. HLA-C-restricted CMV clonotypes gave the most frequent clonotype in two of eight donors.

As concerns this clonotype: Its antigen is not known.

Using its own MiXCR run on the reads, TCRdb lists one record per CDR3 protein. The table has hundreds of thousands of distinct CDR3 sequences, 35% seen once. Germline assignment: CDR1 SGHAT and CDR2 FQNNGV. The germline V and J ends were trimmed by 1 base and 8 bases, with 14 bases remaining between them. This CDR3 has 15 amino acids. The clonotype comes from a human donor in good health (CMV status not recorded). Some clones in this sample may be carry-over from other donors' samples. Sequenced material: PBMCs. The chain recombines TRBV11-2 with TRBJ1-4, with a tentative D call TRBD1 (5 bases). CDR3 nucleotide sequence: TGTGCCAGCAGCTTAGTCTTAGGGACGGAAGAAAAACTGTTTTTT. Protein sequence: CASSLVLGTEEKLFF.